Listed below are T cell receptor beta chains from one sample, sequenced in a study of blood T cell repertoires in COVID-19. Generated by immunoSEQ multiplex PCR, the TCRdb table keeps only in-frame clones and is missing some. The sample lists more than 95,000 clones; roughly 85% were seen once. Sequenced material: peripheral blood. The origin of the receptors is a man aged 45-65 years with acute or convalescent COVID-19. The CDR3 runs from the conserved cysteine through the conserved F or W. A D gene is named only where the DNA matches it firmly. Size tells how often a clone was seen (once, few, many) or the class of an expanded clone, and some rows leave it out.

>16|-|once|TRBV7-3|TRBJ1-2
CASSLTGREWNYGYTF
TGTGCCAGCAGCTTAACGGGGAGGGAATGGAACTATGGCTACACCTTC
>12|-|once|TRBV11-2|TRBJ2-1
CASSLDLWGEFF
TGTGCCAGCAGCTTAGATTTGTGGGGAGAGTTCTTC
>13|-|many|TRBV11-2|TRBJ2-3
CASRHPSTDTQYF
TGTGCCAGCAGACATCCTAGCACAGATACGCAGTATTTT
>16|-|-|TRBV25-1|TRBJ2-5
CASSDYSGAPQETQYF
TGTGCCAGCAGTGATTATAGTGGGGCCCCCCAAGAGACCCAGTACTTC
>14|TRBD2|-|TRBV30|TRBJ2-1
CAWSAYSPAGEQFF
TGTGCCTGGAGTGCTTACTCCCCAGCGGGGGAGCAGTTCTTC
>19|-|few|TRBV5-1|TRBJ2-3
CASSPEGERGRSSTDTQYF
TGCGCCAGCAGCCCGGAGGGGGAGCGGGGCCGATCTAGCACAGATACGCAGTATTTT
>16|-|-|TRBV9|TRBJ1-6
CASSVSGQNYNSPLHF
TGTGCCAGCAGCGTATCTGGACAAAACTATAATTCACCCCTCCACTTT
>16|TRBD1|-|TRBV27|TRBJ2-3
CASSLRGTGAWDTQYF
TGTGCCAGCAGTTTAAGGGGGACAGGGGCCTGGGATACGCAGTATTTT
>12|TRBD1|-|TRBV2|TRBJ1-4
CASQGVGEKLFF
TGTGCCAGCCAGGGGGTCGGTGAAAAACTGTTTTTT
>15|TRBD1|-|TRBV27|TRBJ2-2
CASTTVRGLTGELFF
TGTGCCAGCACCACGGTCAGGGGGCTCACCGGGGAGCTGTTTTTT
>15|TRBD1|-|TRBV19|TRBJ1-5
CASSKRQGINQPQHF
TGTGCCAGTAGTAAGAGACAGGGGATCAATCAGCCCCAGCATTTT
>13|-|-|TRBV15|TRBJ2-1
CATSSSRGNEQFF
TGTGCCACCAGCTCGAGCAGGGGCAATGAGCAGTTCTTC
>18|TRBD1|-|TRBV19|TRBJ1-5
CASSPQAGTGGIWTAQHF
TGTGCCAGTAGTCCCCAGGCGGGTACAGGGGGAATCTGGACAGCCCAGCATTTT
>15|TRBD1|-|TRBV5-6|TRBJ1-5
CASSLGQGPNQPQHF
TGTGCCAGCAGCTTGGGACAGGGACCCAATCAGCCCCAGCATTTT
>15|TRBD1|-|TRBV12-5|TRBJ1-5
CASGRTGYSNQPQHF
TGTGCTAGTGGCAGGACAGGTTATAGCAATCAGCCCCAGCATTTT
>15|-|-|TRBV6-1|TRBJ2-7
CASSEFWQGTYEQYF
TGTGCCAGCAGTGAATTTTGGCAGGGAACCTACGAGCAGTACTTC
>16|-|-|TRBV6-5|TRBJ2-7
CASSYDIDRPFYEQYF
TGTGCCAGCAGTTACGACATTGACAGGCCCTTCTACGAGCAGTACTTC
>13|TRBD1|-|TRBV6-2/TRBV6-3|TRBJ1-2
CASSPQGIYGYTF
TGTGCCAGCAGCCCACAGGGGATCTATGGCTACACCTTC
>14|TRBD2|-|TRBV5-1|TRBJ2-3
CASSLREGLDTQYF
TGCGCCAGCAGCCTCCGGGAGGGCCTGGATACGCAGTATTTT
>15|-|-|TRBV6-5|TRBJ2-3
CASSYTQGSRDTQYF
TGTGCCAGCAGTTATACCCAGGGGTCTAGAGATACGCAGTATTTT
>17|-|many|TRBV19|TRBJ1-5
CASKSREGRPSNQPQHF
TGTGCCAGTAAGTCCCGGGAGGGAAGACCTAGCAATCAGCCCCAGCATTTT
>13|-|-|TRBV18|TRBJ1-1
CASSPQGNTEAFF
TGTGCCAGCTCACCTCAGGGGAACACTGAAGCTTTCTTT
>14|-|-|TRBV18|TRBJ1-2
CASSTAETVYGYTF
TGTGCCAGCTCAACGGCAGAGACTGTGTATGGCTACACCTTC
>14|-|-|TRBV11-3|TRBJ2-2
CASSPPPNTGELFF
TGTGCCAGCAGCCCCCCTCCGAACACCGGGGAGCTGTTTTTT
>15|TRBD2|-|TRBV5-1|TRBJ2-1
CASSLPGGSYNEQFF
TGCGCCAGCAGCTTACCGGGAGGCTCCTACAATGAGCAGTTCTTC
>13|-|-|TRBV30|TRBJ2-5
CAWSGGPQGTQYF
TGTGCCTGGAGTGGGGGGCCCCAGGGGACCCAGTACTTC
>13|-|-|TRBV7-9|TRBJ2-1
CASSFRRPGEQFF
TGTGCCAGCAGCTTTCGCCGTCCGGGTGAGCAGTTCTTC
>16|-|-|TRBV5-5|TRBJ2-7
CASSLEFDQGSYEQYF
TGTGCCAGCAGCTTGGAATTTGACCAGGGCTCCTACGAGCAGTACTTC
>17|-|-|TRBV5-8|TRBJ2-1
CASSLAVGLSSYNEQFF
TGTGCCAGCAGCTTGGCCGTTGGGCTCAGCTCCTACAATGAGCAGTTCTTC
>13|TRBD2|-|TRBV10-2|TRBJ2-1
CASGGGSYNEQFF
TGCGCCAGCGGCGGGGGGTCCTACAATGAGCAGTTCTTC
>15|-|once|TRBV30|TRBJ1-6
CAWSVTGGPGSPLHF
TGTGCCTGGAGTGTAACGGGGGGCCCTGGTTCACCCCTCCACTTT
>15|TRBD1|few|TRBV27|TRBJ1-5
CASRYWGQDNQPQHF
TGTGCCAGCAGGTACTGGGGACAGGACAATCAGCCCCAGCATTTT
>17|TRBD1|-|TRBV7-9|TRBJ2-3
CASSSGQGAGDTDTQYF
TGTGCCAGCAGCTCTGGACAGGGGGCAGGGGACACAGATACGCAGTATTTT
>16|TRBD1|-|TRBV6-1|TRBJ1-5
CASSVDRVVGNQPQHF
TGTGCCAGCAGTGTAGACAGGGTCGTCGGCAATCAGCCCCAGCATTTT
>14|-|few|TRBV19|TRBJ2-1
CASSIQGAYNEQFF
TGTGCCAGTAGTATACAAGGGGCCTACAATGAGCAGTTCTTC